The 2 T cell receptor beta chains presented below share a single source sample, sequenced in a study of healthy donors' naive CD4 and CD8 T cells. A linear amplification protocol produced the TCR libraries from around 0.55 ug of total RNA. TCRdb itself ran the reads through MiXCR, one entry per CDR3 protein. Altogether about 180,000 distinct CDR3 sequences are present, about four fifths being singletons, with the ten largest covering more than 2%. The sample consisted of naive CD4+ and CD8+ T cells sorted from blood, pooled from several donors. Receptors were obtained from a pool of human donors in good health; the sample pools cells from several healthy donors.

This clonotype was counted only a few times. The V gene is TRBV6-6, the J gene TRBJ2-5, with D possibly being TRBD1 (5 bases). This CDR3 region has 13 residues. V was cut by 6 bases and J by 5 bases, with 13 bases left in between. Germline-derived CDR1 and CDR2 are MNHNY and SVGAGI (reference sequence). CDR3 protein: CASSQRGSETQYF. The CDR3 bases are TGTGCCAGCAGCCAAAGGGGCTCCGAGACCCAGTACTTC.

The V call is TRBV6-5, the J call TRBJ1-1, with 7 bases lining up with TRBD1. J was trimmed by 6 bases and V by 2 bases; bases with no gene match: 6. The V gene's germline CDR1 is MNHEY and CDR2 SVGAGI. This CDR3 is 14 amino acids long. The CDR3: CASSYAGTAAEAFF. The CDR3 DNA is TGTGCCAGCAGTTACGCCGGGACAGCAGCTGAAGCTTTCTTT.